This record covers a single TCR beta chain. Dot-blot hybridization genotyped cervical HPV amplified with MY09/MY11 PCR. These data are taken from a study of T cells in women clearing cervical HPV infection. Study-wide context: Cases' blood sampling followed lesion detection by median around 160 days (90 to 200).

The protocol was immunoSEQ multiplex PCR, while the TCRdb copy is restricted to in-frame clones and leaves out a portion. This sample's table reports about 40,000 clones. This receptor was obtained from a woman between 18 and 70 years old with a cervical HPV16 infection that either progressed to CIN3+ or cleared (not recorded which). Sequences were obtained from blood buffy coat.

CDR3 DNA (partial): TGTGCCAGCAGTGAGCCGACTAGCGGTCTAGCGGATACG. Translation: CASSEPTSGLADT. From start to end, the CDR3 is CASSEPTSGLADTQYF. The chain links TRBV2 to TRBJ2-3, with TRBD2 identical over 9 bases. The CDR3 extends 3 residues past the end of the read, so its final part is completed from the germline J gene. Germline V lookup: CDR1 SNHLY, CDR2 FYNNEI. After removal of 3 bases from V and 6 bases from J, the junction contained 10 bases not matched to a gene. This CDR3 comprises 16 residues.